This T cell receptor beta chain stems from a study of blood T cell repertoires in COVID-19. Study background: Some COVID-19 samples were acute and others convalescent; all came from the United States, Italy and Spain. PBMCs, B-cell-depleted T cells, or T cells provided the cDNA or gDNA that made up the material.

In the original processing: Reference gene primer amplification gave estimated nucleated cell counts. Sequenced by immunoSEQ multiplex PCR; TCRdb stores in-frame clones only, minus some. V, J and clone size derive from that table, while D and trimming were established from the DNA sequence. In the table there are over 110,000 clones, approximately 88% of which are singletons. The receptor comes from a man in his sixties or seventies with acute or convalescent COVID-19. Sequenced sample: peripheral blood.

The CDR3 DNA reads as TGTGCCAGCAGCCGCCGAGGATCAACAGGGGGTGGAAAGACCGGCTACACCTTC. Protein product: CASSRRGSTGGGKTGYTF. The rearrangement joins TRBV3-1 (or the pseudogene TRBV3-2) to TRBJ1-2, with 8 bases fitting TRBD1. The length of the CDR3 is 18 residues. The trim removed 4 bases at V and 8 bases at J, leaving 21 bases unmatched. Germline V gives CDR1 LGHDT, CDR2 YNNKEL (reference sequence).